This TCR beta chain was sequenced during a study of shared clonotypes between healthy human individuals. Study-wide points: On the whole, naive subsets had larger estimated richness than memory subsets had. Read depth was anticipated to influence clonotype sharing among donors.

Comment on this clone: The antigen is not known.

With V trimmed by 5 bases and J by 4 bases, 13 bases remained unmatched. The CDR3 totals 17 residues. CDR1 and CDR2 (germline): MDHEN, SYDVKM. For every subset, genomic DNA was evenly distributed across several immunoSEQ plates. Sequenced by immunoSEQ multiplex PCR; TCRdb stores in-frame clones only, minus some. The top ten hold roughly 1% of the sample, which has about 1,800,000 clones, around 96% seen once. CD8 cells classed as naive were CD45RO-negative and positively selected for CCR7, excluding terminally differentiated effector memory CD45RA+ cells. The sequencing sample was made of naive CD8+ T cells sorted from blood. The V and J genes are TRBV28 and TRBJ2-2; 7 positions agree with TRBD1. The source is a man between 18 and 35 years old in good health. The CDR3 loop reads CASSPETGVSGTGELFF. The CDR3 coding sequence is TGTGCCAGCAGTCCCGAAACAGGGGTGTCGGGCACCGGGGAGCTGTTTTTT.